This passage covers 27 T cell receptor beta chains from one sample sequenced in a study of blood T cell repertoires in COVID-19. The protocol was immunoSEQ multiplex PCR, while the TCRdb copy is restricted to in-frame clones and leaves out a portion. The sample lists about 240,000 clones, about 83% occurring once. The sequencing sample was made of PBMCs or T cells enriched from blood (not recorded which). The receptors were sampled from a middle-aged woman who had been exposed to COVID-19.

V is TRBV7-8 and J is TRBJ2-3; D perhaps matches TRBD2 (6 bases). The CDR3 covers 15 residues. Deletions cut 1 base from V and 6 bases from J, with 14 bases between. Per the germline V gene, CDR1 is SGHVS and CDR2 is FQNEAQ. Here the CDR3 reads CASSLEGTPWDTQYF. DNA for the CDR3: TGTGCCAGCAGCTTAGAAGGGACTCCTTGGGATACGCAGTATTTT.

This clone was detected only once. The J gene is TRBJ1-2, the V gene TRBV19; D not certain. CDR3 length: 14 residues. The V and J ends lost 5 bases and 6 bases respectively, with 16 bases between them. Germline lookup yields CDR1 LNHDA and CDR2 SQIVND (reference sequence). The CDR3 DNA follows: TGTGCCAGTAGTCCCGGAGCGGCCTCGAATGGCTACACCTTC. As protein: CASSPGAASNGYTF. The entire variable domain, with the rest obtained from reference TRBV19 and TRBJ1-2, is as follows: DGGITQSPKYLFRKEGQNVTLSCEQNLNHDAMYWYRQDPGQGLRLIYYSQIVNDFQKGDIAEGYSVSREKKESFPLTVTSAQKNPTAFYLCASSPGAASNGYTFGSGTRLTVV.

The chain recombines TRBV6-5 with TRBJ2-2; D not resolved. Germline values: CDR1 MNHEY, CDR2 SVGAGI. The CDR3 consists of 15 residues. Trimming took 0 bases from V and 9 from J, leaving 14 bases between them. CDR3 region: CASSYSELSVRELFF. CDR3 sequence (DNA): TGTGCCAGCAGTTACTCCGAGCTAAGTGTCAGGGAGCTGTTTTTT.

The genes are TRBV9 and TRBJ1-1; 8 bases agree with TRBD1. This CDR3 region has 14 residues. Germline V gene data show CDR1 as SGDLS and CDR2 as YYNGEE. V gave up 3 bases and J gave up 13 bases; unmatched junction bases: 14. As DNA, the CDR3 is TGTGCCAGCAGCGCCTCAGGGGGCTCTTATGGAGGTTTCTTT. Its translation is CASSASGGSYGGFF.

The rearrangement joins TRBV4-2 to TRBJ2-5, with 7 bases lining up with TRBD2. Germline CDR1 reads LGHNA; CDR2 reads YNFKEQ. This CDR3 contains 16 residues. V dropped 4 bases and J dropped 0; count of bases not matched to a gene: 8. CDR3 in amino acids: CASSRASGQNQETQYF. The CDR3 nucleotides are TGTGCCAGCAGCCGAGCTAGCGGCCAAAACCAAGAGACCCAGTACTTC.

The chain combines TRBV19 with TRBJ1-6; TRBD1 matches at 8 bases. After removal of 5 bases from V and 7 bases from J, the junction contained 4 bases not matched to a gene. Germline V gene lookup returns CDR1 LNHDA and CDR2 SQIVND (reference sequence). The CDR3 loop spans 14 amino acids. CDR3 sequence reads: CASSPGQENSPLHF. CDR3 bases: TGTGCCAGTAGTCCGGGACAGGAAAATTCACCCCTCCACTTT. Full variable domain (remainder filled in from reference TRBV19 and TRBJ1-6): DGGITQSPKYLFRKEGQNVTLSCEQNLNHDAMYWYRQDPGQGLRLIYYSQIVNDFQKGDIAEGYSVSREKKESFPLTVTSAQKNPTAFYLCASSPGQENSPLHFGNGTRLTVT.

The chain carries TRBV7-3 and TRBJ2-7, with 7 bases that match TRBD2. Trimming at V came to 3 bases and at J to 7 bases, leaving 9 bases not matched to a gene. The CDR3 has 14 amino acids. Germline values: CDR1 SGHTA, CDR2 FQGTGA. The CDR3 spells CASSFGGGREEQYF. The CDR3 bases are TGTGCCAGCAGCTTTGGCGGGGGTCGGGAAGAGCAGTACTTC.

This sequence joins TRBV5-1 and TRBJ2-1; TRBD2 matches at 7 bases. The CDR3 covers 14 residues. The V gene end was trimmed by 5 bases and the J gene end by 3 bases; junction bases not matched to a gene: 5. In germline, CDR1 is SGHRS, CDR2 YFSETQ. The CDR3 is CASSSGGGYNEQFF. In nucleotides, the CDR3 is TGCGCCAGCAGTAGTGGCGGGGGCTACAATGAGCAGTTCTTC.

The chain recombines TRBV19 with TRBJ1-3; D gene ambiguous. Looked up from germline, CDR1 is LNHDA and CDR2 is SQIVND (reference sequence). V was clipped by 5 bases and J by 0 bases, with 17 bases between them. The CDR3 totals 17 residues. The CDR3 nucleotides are TGTGCCAGTAGTCGCGCACGGACTGAAAGCTCTGGAAACACCATATATTTT. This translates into CASSRARTESSGNTIYF.

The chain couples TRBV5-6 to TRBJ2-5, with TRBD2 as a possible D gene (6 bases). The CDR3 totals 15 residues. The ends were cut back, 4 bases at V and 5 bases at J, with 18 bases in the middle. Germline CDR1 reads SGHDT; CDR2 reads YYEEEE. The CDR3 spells CASSNRRLGGETQYF. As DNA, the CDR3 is TGTGCCAGCAGCAACCGCCGACTAGGTGGCGAGACCCAGTACTTC. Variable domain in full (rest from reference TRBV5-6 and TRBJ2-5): DAGVTQSPTHLIKTRGQQVTLRCSPKSGHDTVSWYQQALGQGPQFIFQYYEEEERQRGNFPDRFSGHQFPNYSSELNVNALLLGDSALYLCASSNRRLGGETQYFGPGTRLLVL.

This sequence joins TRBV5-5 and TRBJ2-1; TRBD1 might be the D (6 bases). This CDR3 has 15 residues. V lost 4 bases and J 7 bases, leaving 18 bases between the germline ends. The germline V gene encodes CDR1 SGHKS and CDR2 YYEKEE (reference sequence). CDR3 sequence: CASSSGQSWGNEQFF. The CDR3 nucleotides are TGTGCCAGCAGCAGTGGACAGTCCTGGGGAAATGAGCAGTTCTTC.

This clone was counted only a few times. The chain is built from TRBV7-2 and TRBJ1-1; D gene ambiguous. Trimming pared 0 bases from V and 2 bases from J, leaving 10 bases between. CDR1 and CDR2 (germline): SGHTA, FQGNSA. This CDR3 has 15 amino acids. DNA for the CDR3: TGTGCCAGCAGCTTAGCCCGGGGAGGTAACACTGAAGCTTTCTTT. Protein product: CASSLARGGNTEAFF.

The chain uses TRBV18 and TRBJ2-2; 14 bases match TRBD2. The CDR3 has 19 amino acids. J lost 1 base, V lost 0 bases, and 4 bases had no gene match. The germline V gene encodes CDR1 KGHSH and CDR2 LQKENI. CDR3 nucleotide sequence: TGTGCCAGCTCACCACCGGGACTAGCGGGGGACTTGAACACCGGGGAGCTGTTTTTT. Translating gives CASSPPGLAGDLNTGELFF.

CDR3 loop: CASQRGTSRGPQHF. In DNA, the CDR3 is TGTGCCAGCCAACGGGGGACGTCTAGAGGGCCCCAGCATTTT. The chain joins TRBV2 to TRBJ1-5; weak D call: TRBD1 (5 bases). CDR1 is SNHLY and CDR2 is FYNNEI in the germline V gene. The CDR3 contains 14 residues. Trimming took 8 bases from V and 9 from J, leaving 20 bases between them.

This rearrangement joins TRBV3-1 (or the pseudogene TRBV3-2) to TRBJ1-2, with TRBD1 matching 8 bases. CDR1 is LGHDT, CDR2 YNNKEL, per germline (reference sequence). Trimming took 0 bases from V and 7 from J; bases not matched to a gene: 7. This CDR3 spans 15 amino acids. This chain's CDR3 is CASSQDGGTGVGYTF. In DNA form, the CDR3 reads TGTGCCAGCAGCCAAGATGGTGGGACAGGAGTTGGCTACACCTTC.

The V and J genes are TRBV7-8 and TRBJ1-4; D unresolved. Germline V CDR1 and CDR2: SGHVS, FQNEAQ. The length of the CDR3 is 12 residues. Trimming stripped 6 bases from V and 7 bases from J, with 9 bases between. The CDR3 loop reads CASSPRGEKLFF. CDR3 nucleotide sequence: TGTGCCAGCAGTCCGCGAGGTGAAAAACTGTTTTTT.

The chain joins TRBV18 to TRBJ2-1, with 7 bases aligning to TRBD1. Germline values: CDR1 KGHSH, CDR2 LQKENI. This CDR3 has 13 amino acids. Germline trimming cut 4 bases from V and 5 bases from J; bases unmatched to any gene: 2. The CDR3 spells CASSRDRDNEQFF. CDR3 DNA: TGTGCCAGCTCACGCGACAGGGACAATGAGCAGTTCTTC.

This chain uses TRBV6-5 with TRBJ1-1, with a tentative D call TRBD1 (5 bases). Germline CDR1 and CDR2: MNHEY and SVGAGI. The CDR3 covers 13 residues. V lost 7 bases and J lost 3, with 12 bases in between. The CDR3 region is CASTAVGHTEAFF. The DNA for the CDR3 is TGTGCCAGCACCGCCGTGGGGCACACTGAAGCTTTCTTT.

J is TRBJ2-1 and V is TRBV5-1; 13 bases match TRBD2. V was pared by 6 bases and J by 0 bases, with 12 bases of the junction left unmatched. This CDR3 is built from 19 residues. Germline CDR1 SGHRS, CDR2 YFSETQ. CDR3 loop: CASNSLAGGPWGSYNEQFF. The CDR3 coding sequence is TGCGCCAGCAACTCACTAGCGGGGGGGCCCTGGGGCTCCTACAATGAGCAGTTCTTC.

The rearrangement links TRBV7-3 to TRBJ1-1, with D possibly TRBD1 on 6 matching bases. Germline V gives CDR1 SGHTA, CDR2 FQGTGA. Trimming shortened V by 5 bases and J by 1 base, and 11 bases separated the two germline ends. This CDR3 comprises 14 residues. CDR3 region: CASSPDRWNTEAFF. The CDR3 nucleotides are TGTGCCAGCAGCCCCGACAGGTGGAACACTGAAGCTTTCTTT.

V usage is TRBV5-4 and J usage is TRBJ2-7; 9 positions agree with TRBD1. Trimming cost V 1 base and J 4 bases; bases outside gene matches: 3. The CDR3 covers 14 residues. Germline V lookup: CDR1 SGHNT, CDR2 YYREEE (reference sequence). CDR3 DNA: TGTGCCAGCAGCTTGACAGGGGGCAATTACGAGCAGTACTTC. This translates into CASSLTGGNYEQYF.

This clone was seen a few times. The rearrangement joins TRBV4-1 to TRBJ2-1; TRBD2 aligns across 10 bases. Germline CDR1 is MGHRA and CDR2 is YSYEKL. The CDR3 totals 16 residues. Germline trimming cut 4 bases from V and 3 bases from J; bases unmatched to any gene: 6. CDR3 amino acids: CASSRGLADNYNEQFF. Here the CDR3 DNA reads TGCGCCAGCAGCCGTGGACTAGCGGACAACTACAATGAGCAGTTCTTC.

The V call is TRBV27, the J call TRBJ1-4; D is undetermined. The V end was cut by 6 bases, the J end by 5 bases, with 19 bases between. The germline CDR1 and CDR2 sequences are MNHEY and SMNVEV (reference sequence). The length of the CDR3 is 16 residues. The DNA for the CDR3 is TGTGCCAGCAGCCCCCTCCCCCGGGCGGGAAATGAAAAACTGTTTTTT. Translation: CASSPLPRAGNEKLFF.

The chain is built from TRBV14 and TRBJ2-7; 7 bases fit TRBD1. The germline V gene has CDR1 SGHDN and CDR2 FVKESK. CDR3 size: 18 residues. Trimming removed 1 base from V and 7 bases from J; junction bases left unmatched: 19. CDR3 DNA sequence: TGTGCCAGCAGCCAAGGGGTGGTCCGGCAGGGGGAGAGAGGAGAGCAGTACTTC. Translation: CASSQGVVRQGERGEQYF.

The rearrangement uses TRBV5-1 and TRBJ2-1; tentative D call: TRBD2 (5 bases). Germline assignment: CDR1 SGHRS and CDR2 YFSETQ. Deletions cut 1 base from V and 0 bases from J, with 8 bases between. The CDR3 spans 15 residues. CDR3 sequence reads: CASSLSGSSYNEQFF. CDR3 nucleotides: TGCGCCAGCAGCTTGTCGGGGAGCTCCTACAATGAGCAGTTCTTC.

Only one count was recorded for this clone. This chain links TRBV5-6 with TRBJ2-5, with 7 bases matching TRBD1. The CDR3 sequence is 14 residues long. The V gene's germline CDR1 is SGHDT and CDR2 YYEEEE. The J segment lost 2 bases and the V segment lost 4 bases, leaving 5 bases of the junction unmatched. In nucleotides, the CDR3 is TGTGCCAGCAGCATTAGACAGGGTCAAGAGACCCAGTACTTC. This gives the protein CASSIRQGQETQYF.

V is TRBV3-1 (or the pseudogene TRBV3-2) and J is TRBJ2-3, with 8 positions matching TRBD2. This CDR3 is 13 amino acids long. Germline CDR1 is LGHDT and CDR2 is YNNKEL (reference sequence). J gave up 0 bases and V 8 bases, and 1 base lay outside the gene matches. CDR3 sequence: CASGLASTDTQYF. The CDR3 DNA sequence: TGTGCCAGCGGACTAGCTAGCACAGATACGCAGTATTTT.